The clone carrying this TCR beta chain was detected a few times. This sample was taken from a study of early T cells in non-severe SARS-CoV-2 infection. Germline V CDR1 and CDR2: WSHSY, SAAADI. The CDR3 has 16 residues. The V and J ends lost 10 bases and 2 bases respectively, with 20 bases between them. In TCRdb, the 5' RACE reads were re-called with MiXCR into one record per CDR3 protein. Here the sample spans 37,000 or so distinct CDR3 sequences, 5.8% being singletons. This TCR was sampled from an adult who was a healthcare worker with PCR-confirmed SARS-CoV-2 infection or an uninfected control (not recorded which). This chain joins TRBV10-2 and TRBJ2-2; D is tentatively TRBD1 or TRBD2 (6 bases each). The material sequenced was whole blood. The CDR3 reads CATRPQGTPNTGELFF. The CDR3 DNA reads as TGCGCCACGAGGCCCCAGGGGACTCCCAACACCGGGGAGCTGTTTTTT.